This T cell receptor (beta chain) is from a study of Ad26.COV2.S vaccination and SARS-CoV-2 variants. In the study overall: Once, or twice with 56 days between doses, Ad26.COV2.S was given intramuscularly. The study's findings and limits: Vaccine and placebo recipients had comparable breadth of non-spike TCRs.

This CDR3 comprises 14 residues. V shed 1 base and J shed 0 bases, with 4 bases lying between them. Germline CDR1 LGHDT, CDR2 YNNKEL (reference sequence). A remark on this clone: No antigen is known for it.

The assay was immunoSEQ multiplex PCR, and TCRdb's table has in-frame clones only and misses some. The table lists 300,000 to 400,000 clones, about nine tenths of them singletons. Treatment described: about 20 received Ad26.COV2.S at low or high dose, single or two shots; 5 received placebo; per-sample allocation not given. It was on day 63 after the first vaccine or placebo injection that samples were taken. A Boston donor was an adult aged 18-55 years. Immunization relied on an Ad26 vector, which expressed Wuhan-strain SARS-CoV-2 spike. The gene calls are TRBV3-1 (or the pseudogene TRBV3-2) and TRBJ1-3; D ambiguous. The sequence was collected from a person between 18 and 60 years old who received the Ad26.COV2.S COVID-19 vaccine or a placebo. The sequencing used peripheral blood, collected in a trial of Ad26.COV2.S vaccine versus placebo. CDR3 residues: CASSQVRSGNTIYF. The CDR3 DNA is TGTGCCAGCAGCCAAGTACGCTCTGGAAACACCATATATTTT.